This T cell receptor beta chain was profiled in a study of T cell repertoires in cytomegalovirus infection. TCRdb used MiXCR to reprocess the reads, holding one entry per CDR3 protein. The sample carries tens of thousands of distinct CDR3 sequences, about 24% recorded once. Points on this clonotype: The antigen is not known.

Trimming stripped 0 bases from V and 2 bases from J, with 10 bases between. Germline assignment: CDR1 SGDLS and CDR2 YYNGEE. This CDR3 is 15 amino acids long. J is TRBJ2-3 and V is TRBV9; no clear D. This material consisted of CD8+ T cells from cultured PBMCs, taken from culture after CMV antigen stimulation. This clonotype was obtained from a human donor in good health (CMV status not recorded). Some clones in this sample may be carry-over from other donors' samples. The CDR3 reads CASSVAGSFTDTQYF. CDR3 in DNA: TGTGCCAGCAGCGTAGCTGGCAGTTTCACAGATACGCAGTATTTT. The whole variable domain, remainder taken from reference TRBV9 and TRBJ2-3, is DSGVTQTPKHLITATGQRVTLRCSPRSGDLSVYWYQQSLDQGLQFLIQYYNGEERAKGNILERFSAQQFPDLHSELNLSSLELGDSALYFCASSVAGSFTDTQYFGPGTRLTVL.